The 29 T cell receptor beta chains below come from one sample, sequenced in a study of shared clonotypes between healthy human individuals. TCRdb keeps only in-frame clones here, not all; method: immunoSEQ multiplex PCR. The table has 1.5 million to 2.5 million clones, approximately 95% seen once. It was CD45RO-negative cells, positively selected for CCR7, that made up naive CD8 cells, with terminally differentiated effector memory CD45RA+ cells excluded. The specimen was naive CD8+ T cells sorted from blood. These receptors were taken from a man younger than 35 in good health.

This CDR3 is CAISESPDGYTF. CDR3 nucleotide sequence: TGTGCCATCAGTGAGTCTCCGGATGGCTACACCTTC. The chain couples TRBV10-3 to TRBJ1-2; no definite D call. Germline values: CDR1 ENHRY, CDR2 SYGVKD. The CDR3 loop spans 12 amino acids. Trimming removed 0 bases from V and 6 bases from J, with 5 bases in between.

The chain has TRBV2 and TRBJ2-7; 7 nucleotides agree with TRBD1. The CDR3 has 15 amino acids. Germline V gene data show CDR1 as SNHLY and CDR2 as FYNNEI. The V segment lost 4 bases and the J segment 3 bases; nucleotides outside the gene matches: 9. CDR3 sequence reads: CASSVPGQLHYEQYF. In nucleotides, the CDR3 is TGTGCCAGCAGTGTACCGGGACAGTTACACTACGAGCAGTACTTC.

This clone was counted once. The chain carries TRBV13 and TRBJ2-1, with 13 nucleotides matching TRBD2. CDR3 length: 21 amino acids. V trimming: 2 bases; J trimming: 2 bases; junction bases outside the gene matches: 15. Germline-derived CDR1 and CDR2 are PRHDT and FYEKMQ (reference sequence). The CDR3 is CASSLKATSGRNSWAYNEQFF. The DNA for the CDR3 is TGTGCCAGCAGCTTAAAGGCGACTAGCGGGAGGAATAGTTGGGCCTACAATGAGCAGTTCTTC.

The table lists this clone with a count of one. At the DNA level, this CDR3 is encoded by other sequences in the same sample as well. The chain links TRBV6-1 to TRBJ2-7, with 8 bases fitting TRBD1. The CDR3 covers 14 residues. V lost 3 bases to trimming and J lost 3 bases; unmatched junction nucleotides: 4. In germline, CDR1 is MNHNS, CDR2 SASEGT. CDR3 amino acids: CASSETGEGYEQYF. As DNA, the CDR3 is TGTGCCAGCAGTGAGACAGGGGAAGGCTACGAGCAGTACTTC.

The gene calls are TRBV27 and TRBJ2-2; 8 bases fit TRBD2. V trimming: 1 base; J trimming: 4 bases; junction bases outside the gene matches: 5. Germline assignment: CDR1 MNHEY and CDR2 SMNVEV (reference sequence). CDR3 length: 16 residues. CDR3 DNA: TGTGCCAGCAGTTTATTAAGCGGGGGAGTCACCGGGGAGCTGTTTTTT. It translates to CASSLLSGGVTGELFF.

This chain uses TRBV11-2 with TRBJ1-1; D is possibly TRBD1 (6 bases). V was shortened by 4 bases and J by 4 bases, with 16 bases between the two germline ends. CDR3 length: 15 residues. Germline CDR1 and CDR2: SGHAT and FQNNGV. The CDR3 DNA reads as TGTGCCAGCAGCTCGGCCGGGACACTTATCACTGAAGCTTTCTTT. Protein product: CASSSAGTLITEAFF.

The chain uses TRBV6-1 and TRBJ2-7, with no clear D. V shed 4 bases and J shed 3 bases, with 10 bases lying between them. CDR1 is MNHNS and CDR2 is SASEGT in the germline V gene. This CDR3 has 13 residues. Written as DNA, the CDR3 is TGTGCCAGCAGTGTTTATCCCGGCTACGAGCAGTACTTC. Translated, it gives CASSVYPGYEQYF.

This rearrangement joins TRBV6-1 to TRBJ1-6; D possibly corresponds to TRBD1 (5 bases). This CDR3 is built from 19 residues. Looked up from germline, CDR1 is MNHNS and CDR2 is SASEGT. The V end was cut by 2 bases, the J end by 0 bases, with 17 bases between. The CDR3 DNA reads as TGTGCCAGCAGTGAAAATCGTGACAGTTTCCTCTCCTATAATTCACCCCTCCACTTT. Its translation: CASSENRDSFLSYNSPLHF.

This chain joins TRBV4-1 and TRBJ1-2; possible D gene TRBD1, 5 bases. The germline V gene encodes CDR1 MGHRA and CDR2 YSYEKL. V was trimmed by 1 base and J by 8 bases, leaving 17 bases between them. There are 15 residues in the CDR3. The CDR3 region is CASSQVGDRRRGYTF. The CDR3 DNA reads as TGCGCCAGCAGCCAAGTTGGGGACCGCCGGCGAGGCTACACCTTC.

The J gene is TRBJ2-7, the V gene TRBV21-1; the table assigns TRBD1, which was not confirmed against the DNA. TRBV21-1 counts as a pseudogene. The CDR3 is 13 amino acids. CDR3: CASTKEMADRGYF. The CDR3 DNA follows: TGTGCCAGCACCAAAGAGATGGCGGACAGGGGGTACTTC.

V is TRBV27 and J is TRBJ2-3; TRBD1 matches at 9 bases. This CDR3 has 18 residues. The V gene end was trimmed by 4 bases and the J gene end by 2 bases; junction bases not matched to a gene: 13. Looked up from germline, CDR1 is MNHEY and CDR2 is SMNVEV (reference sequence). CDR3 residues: CASSWTSDRGQATDTQYF. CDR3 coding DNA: TGTGCCAGCAGTTGGACATCGGACAGGGGACAGGCCACAGATACGCAGTATTTT.

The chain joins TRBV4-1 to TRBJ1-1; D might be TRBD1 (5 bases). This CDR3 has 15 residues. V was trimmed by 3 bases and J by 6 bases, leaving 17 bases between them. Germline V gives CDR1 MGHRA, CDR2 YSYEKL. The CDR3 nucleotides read TGCGCCAGCAGCCATAATACTCAAGGGACTTCTGAAGCTTTCTTT. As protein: CASSHNTQGTSEAFF.

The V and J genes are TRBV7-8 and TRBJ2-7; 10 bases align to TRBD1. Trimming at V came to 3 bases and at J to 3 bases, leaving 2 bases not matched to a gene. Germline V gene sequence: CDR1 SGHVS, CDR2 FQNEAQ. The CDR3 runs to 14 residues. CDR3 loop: CASSLGQGLYEQYF. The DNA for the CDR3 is TGTGCCAGCAGCTTGGGACAGGGGCTCTACGAGCAGTACTTC. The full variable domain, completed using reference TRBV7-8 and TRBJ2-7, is GAGVSQSPRYKVAKRGQDVALRCDPISGHVSLFWYQQALGQGPEFLTYFQNEAQLDKSGLPSDRFFAERPEGSVSTLKIQRTQQEDSAVYLCASSLGQGLYEQYFGPGTRLTVT.

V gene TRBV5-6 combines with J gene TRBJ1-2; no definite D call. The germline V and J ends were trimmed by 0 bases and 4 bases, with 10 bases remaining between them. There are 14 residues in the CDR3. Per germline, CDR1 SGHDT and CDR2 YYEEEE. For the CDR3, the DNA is TGTGCCAGCAGCTTGGGAGGAGGGTCCTATGGCTACACCTTC. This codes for CASSLGGGSYGYTF.

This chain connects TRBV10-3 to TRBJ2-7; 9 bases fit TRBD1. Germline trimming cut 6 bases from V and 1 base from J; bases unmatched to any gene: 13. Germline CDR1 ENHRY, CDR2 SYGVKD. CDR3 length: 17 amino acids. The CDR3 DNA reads TGTGCCATCAGAAACAGCCGGGACAGGGCGACTTCCTACGAGCAGTACTTC. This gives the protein CAIRNSRDRATSYEQYF.

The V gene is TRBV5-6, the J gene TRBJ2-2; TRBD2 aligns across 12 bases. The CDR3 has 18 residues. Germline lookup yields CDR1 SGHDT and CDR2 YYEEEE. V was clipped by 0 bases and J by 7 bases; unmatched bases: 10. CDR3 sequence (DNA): TGTGCCAGCAGCTTGGGGGGCGGACTAGCGGGATTCGACGGGGAGCTGTTTTTT. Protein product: CASSLGGGLAGFDGELFF.

As DNA, the CDR3 is TGCGCCAGCAGCCAAGATGACAGACTCCGGGACTTCTCCTATGGCTACACCTTC. Amino acid sequence: CASSQDDRLRDFSYGYTF. The chain employs TRBV4-3 and TRBJ1-2; TRBD1 is a possible D gene (5 bases). With 0 bases removed from V and 4 bases from J, the gap between germline ends came to 21 bases. The CDR3 contains 18 residues. Germline CDR1 is LGHNA and CDR2 is YSLEER.

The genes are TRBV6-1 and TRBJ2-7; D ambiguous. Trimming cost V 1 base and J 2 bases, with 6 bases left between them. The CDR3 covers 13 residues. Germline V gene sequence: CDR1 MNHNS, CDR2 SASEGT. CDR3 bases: TGTGCCAGCAGTGAAGTTCCGACCTACGAGCAGTACTTC. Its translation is CASSEVPTYEQYF.

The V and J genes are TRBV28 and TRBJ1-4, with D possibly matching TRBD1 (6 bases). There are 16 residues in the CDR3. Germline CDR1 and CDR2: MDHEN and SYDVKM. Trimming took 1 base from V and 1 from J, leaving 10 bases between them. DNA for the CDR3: TGTGCCAGCAGTTTATACCAGGGGCAAACTAATGAAAAACTGTTTTTT. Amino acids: CASSLYQGQTNEKLFF.

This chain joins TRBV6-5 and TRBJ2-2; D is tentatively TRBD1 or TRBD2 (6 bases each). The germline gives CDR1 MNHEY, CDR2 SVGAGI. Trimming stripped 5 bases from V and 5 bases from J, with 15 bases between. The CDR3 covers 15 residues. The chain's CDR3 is CASSLEGGGTGELFF. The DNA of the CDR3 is TGTGCCAGCAGTCTTGAGGGGGGCGGTACCGGGGAGCTGTTTTTT.

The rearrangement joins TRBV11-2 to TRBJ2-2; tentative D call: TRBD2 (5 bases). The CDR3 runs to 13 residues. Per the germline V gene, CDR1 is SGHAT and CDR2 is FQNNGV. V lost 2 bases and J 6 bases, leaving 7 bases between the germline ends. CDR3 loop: CASSLWRSGELFF. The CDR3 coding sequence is TGTGCCAGCAGCTTATGGAGGTCCGGGGAGCTGTTTTTT.

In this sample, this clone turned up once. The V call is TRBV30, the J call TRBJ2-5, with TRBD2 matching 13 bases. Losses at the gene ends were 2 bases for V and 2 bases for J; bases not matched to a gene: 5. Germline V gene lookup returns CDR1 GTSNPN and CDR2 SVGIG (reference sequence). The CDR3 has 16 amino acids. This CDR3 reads CAWSIGLAGEQETQYF. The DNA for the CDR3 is TGTGCCTGGAGTATTGGACTAGCGGGAGAGCAAGAGACCCAGTACTTC.

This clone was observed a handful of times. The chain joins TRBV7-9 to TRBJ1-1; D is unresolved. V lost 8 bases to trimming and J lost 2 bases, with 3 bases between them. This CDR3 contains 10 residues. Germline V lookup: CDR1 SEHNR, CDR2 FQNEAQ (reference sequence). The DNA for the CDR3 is TGTGCCAGCGATAACACTGAAGCTTTCTTT. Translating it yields CASDNTEAFF.

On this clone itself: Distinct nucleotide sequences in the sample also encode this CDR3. This chain's CDR3 is CASSSTAQETQYF. The CDR3 bases are TGTGCCAGCAGTTCGACAGCTCAAGAGACCCAGTACTTC. V and J are TRBV27 and TRBJ2-5; D is perhaps TRBD1 (5 bases). The CDR3 is 13 residues long. The V end lost 4 bases, the J end lost 2 bases, and 8 bases lay between the germline ends. Germline V gene lookup returns CDR1 MNHEY and CDR2 SMNVEV (reference sequence).

CDR3 loop: CSVERQGDIENTPETQYF. The DNA of the CDR3 is TGCAGCGTTGAAAGACAGGGGGACATCGAAAACACGCCAGAGACCCAGTACTTC. V usage is TRBV29-1 and J usage is TRBJ2-5; TRBD1 aligns across 9 bases. Germline V gives CDR1 SQVTM, CDR2 ANQGSEA. Germline trimming cut 2 bases from V and 4 bases from J; bases unmatched to any gene: 17. The CDR3 consists of 18 residues.

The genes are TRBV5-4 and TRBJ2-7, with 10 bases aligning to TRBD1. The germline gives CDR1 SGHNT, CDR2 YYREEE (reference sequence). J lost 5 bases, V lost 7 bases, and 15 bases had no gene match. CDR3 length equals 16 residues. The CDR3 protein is CASWDRGLPGRHEQYF. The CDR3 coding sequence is TGTGCCAGCTGGGACAGGGGACTCCCTGGAAGGCACGAGCAGTACTTC.

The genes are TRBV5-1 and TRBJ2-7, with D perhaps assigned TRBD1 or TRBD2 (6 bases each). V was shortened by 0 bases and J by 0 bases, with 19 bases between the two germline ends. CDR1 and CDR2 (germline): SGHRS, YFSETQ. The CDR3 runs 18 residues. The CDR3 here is CASSLGPTGAVGSYEQYF. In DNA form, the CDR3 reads TGCGCCAGCAGCTTGGGCCCGACGGGGGCAGTGGGCTCCTACGAGCAGTACTTC.

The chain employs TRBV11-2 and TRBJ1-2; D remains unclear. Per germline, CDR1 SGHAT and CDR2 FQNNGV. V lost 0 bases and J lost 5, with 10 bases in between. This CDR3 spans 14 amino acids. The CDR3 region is CASSLDWGGYGYTF. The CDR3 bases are TGTGCCAGCAGCTTAGATTGGGGAGGGTATGGCTACACCTTC.

CDR3 in DNA: TGTGCCAGCAGCCCGGGACAGGGGGCGGCAAACACAGATACGCAGTATTTT. It is translated as CASSPGQGAANTDTQYF. The V and J genes are TRBV7-9 and TRBJ2-3, with TRBD1 matching over 12 bases. Losses at the gene ends were 5 bases for V and 2 bases for J; bases not matched to a gene: 8. The CDR3 extends over 17 amino acids. In germline, CDR1 is SEHNR, CDR2 FQNEAQ (reference sequence). Variable domain in full (rest from reference TRBV7-9 and TRBJ2-3): DTGVSQNPRHKITKRGQNVTFRCDPISEHNRLYWYRQTLGQGPEFLTYFQNEAQLEKSRLLSDRFSAERPKGSFSTLEIQRTEQGDSAMYLCASSPGQGAANTDTQYFGPGTRLTVL.